The 18 T cell receptor beta chains presented below share a single source sample, sequenced in a study of shared clonotypes between healthy human individuals. CD45RO-negative, CCR7-selected cells formed the naive CD8 fraction, which excluded terminally differentiated effector memory CD45RA+ cells. The protocol was immunoSEQ multiplex PCR, while the TCRdb copy is restricted to in-frame clones and leaves out a portion. In the table there are about 2 million clones, just under 95% of which are singletons. The sequenced material came from naive CD8+ T cells sorted from blood. The source is a man between 18 and 35 years old in good health.

The chain carries TRBV27 and TRBJ1-1; no clear D gene. This CDR3 is 15 amino acids long. With 2 bases removed from V and 8 bases from J, the gap between germline ends came to 18 bases. Germline assignment: CDR1 MNHEY and CDR2 SMNVEV (reference sequence). CDR3 sequence: CASSLMSGVAGEAFF. The CDR3, as DNA: TGTGCCAGCAGTTTAATGTCAGGCGTTGCTGGGGAAGCTTTCTTT.

The chain uses TRBV15 and TRBJ1-1, with unresolved D. Trimming left V 3 bases short and J 8 bases short, with 19 bases between. The CDR3 spans 15 residues. CDR1 and CDR2 from the germline V gene are LNHNV and YYDKDF (reference sequence). In DNA form, the CDR3 reads TGTGCCACCAGCAGCGGCAATTTCTCCGGGAAAGAAGCTTTCTTT. It specifies CATSSGNFSGKEAFF.

The chain uses TRBV5-4 and TRBJ1-2; a weak D match, TRBD1 (6 bases). V was trimmed by 7 bases and J by 4 bases, leaving 20 bases between them. The germline V gene encodes CDR1 SGHNT and CDR2 YYREEE (reference sequence). The CDR3 loop spans 15 amino acids. CDR3 DNA: TGTGCCAGCTCCTCCTGGCAGGGGCCTTCCTATGGCTACACCTTC. Encoded protein: CASSSWQGPSYGYTF.

The chain is built from TRBV6-4 and TRBJ2-7; TRBD2 matches at 12 bases. This CDR3 region has 16 residues. V gave up 5 bases and J gave up 5 bases; unmatched junction bases: 10. CDR1 and CDR2 from the germline V gene are MRHNA and SNTAGT. The CDR3 DNA reads as TGTGCCAGCAGTCCCACCAGACTAGCGGGAGCCCACGAGCAGTACTTC. Amino acid sequence: CASSPTRLAGAHEQYF.

This rearrangement joins TRBV5-6 to TRBJ2-4; weak D call: TRBD2 (5 bases). The V gene's germline CDR1 is SGHDT and CDR2 YYEEEE. Trimming shortened V by 2 bases and J by 9 bases, and 9 bases separated the two germline ends. The length of the CDR3 is 12 residues. The CDR3: CASSFGSGIQYF. The CDR3 bases are TGTGCCAGCAGCTTTGGGAGTGGCATTCAGTACTTC.

The chain carries TRBV11-2 and TRBJ2-7; D not certain. Germline V gives CDR1 SGHAT, CDR2 FQNNGV. Deletions cut 1 base from V and 1 base from J, with 8 bases between. The CDR3 has 14 residues. The CDR3 sequence is CASSLVTESYEQYF. CDR3 DNA sequence: TGTGCCAGCAGCTTAGTAACGGAGTCCTACGAGCAGTACTTC.

The chain employs TRBV4-2 and TRBJ2-1; 7 bases agree with TRBD1. V gave up 1 base and J gave up 13 bases; unmatched junction bases: 7. Germline CDR1 reads LGHNA; CDR2 reads YNFKEQ. CDR3 length equals 13 residues. CDR3: CASSQGPGTDQFF. The CDR3 DNA reads TGTGCCAGCAGCCAAGGGCCGGGGACAGACCAGTTCTTC.

The V gene is TRBV7-2, the J gene TRBJ2-3; 8 bases are shared with TRBD2. This CDR3 is 14 amino acids long. V dropped 11 bases and J dropped 0; count of bases not matched to a gene: 7. Per germline, CDR1 SGHTA and CDR2 FQGNSA. The CDR3 spells CAEASGSSTDTQYF. The CDR3, as DNA: TGTGCCGAGGCTAGCGGGTCTAGCACAGATACGCAGTATTTT.

This chain uses TRBV15 with TRBJ1-2; D is ambiguous. Germline-derived CDR1 and CDR2 are LNHNV and YYDKDF (reference sequence). This CDR3 contains 14 residues. V lost 0 bases and J lost 5, with 10 bases in between. The CDR3 protein is CATSRDDGSYGYTF. In DNA, the CDR3 is TGTGCCACCAGCAGAGATGACGGCTCATATGGCTACACCTTC.

The chain carries TRBV7-6 and TRBJ2-2; D not certain. Trimming removed 3 bases from V and 7 bases from J, with 3 bases in between. The CDR3 loop spans 11 amino acids. Germline V CDR1 and CDR2: SGHVS, FNYEAQ. CDR3 residues: CASSFIGELFF. CDR3 nucleotide sequence: TGTGCCAGCAGCTTTATCGGGGAGCTGTTTTTT.

The CDR3 here is CASGDGNTEAFF. DNA for the CDR3: TGTGCCAGCGGGGACGGGAACACTGAAGCTTTCTTT. The chain combines TRBV5-4 with TRBJ1-1; D perhaps matches TRBD1 (5 bases). The germline V and J ends were trimmed by 7 bases and 1 base, with 8 bases remaining between them. The CDR3 has 12 amino acids. Germline-derived CDR1 and CDR2 are SGHNT and YYREEE (reference sequence). Combining the CDR3 with reference TRBV5-4 and TRBJ1-1 gives the whole variable domain ETGVTQSPTHLIKTRGQQVTLRCSSQSGHNTVSWYQQALGQGPQFIFQYYREEENGRGNFPPRFSGLQFPNYSSELNVNALELDDSALYLCASGDGNTEAFFGQGTRLTVV.

The CDR3 loop is CASSQSARGTYEQYF. The DNA for the CDR3 is TGCGCCAGCAGCCAGTCAGCCAGGGGGACCTACGAGCAGTACTTC. This chain connects TRBV4-3 to TRBJ2-7; 7 nucleotides align to TRBD1. The CDR3 is 15 amino acids. Germline values: CDR1 LGHNA, CDR2 YSLEER. Trimming cost V 3 bases and J 2 bases; bases outside gene matches: 7.

The rearrangement links TRBV7-6 to TRBJ2-1; D possibly corresponds to TRBD1 (5 bases). The CDR3 runs 14 residues. Trimming stripped 1 base from V and 7 bases from J, with 11 bases between. From germline, CDR1 is SGHVS and CDR2 FNYEAQ. The CDR3 is CASSLESGLNEQFF. CDR3 sequence (DNA): TGTGCCAGCAGCTTAGAATCAGGGTTGAATGAGCAGTTCTTC.

The chain has TRBV28 and TRBJ1-1; D not resolved. Looked up from germline, CDR1 is MDHEN and CDR2 is SYDVKM. The CDR3 spans 16 residues. V dropped 5 bases and J dropped 2 bases, with 18 bases sitting between them. CDR3 region: CASSPPTVLQNTEAFF. The CDR3 DNA reads TGTGCCAGCAGTCCCCCCACTGTCCTTCAAAACACTGAAGCTTTCTTT.

This chain connects TRBV4-3 to TRBJ1-4; D unresolved. The germline V gene has CDR1 LGHNA and CDR2 YSLEER. V was clipped by 4 bases and J by 7 bases, with 7 bases between them. The CDR3 is 12 residues long. CDR3 amino acids: CASSRILEKLFF. The CDR3 DNA reads as TGCGCCAGCAGCCGAATACTTGAAAAACTGTTTTTT.

Worth noting for this clone: The same CDR3 is also encoded by other DNA sequences in this sample. The chain is built from TRBV27 and TRBJ1-4; D gene unclear. From germline, CDR1 is MNHEY and CDR2 SMNVEV (reference sequence). CDR3 length equals 14 residues. Trimming removed 1 base at V and 1 base at J, with 4 bases between. CDR3 DNA: TGTGCCAGCAGTTTATTAGGAACTAATGAAAAACTGTTTTTT. It encodes CASSLLGTNEKLFF.

Points on this clone: The sample has other DNA sequences that encode this CDR3 too. The rearrangement joins TRBV27 to TRBJ1-6, with a possible D match to TRBD1 (6 bases). Germline CDR1 is MNHEY and CDR2 is SMNVEV (reference sequence). V lost 3 bases and J lost 7, with 10 bases in between. The CDR3 length is 14 residues. CDR3 in amino acids: CASSFGGGNSPLHF. CDR3 nucleotide sequence: TGTGCCAGCAGTTTTGGGGGCGGCAATTCACCCCTCCACTTT.

The chain is built from TRBV6-1 and TRBJ2-1; 14 nucleotides agree with TRBD2. Looked up from germline, CDR1 is MNHNS and CDR2 is SASEGT. Trimming removed 2 bases from V and 8 bases from J; junction bases left unmatched: 5. This CDR3 has 16 residues. CDR3 in DNA: TGTGCCAGCAGTGAACAGGGACTAGCGGGGGCGGATGAGCAGTTCTTC. Translated, it gives CASSEQGLAGADEQFF.